This entry features one T cell receptor beta chain sequence. The antigen is unknown. This CDR3 is also generated by other DNA sequences in the sample. This entry is derived from a study of shared clonotypes between healthy human individuals. Study-level background: The composition of the donors was a couple of women and three men aged 18 to 49.

Germline V gene sequence: CDR1 KGHSH, CDR2 LQKENI. This CDR3 spans 13 amino acids. The V and J ends lost 6 bases and 1 base respectively, with 7 bases between them. Findings and caveats of the study: Some clonotypes were shared by all four sorted-subset donors, while others were not shared. The non-shared ones had lower generation probabilities than the shared ones. A limitation of the genetic and exposure-history diversity represented arose from few donors.

TCRdb's copy holds only in-frame clones and misses some; the assay was immunoSEQ multiplex PCR. The sample has around 1 million clones; 76% are singletons. The sequencing input was memory CD4+ T cells sorted from blood. The sample's subset: CD45RA-negative fraction. This clonotype was obtained from a young man in good health. The chain joins TRBV18 to TRBJ1-5; TRBD1 might be the D (5 bases). The CDR3 sequence is CASSRDSNQPQHF. The CDR3 region has the DNA TGTGCCAGCTCCAGGGACAGCAATCAGCCCCAGCATTTT.